A single sample gave rise to the 7 T cell receptor beta chains below, sequenced in a study of vaccination and CD4 T cells after COVID-19. Once obtained from cultured CD4+ T cells, the DNA was sequenced using the Oncomine TCR Beta short-read assay. TCRdb used MiXCR to reprocess the PCR reads, holding one entry per CDR3 protein. The data show 11,000 or so distinct CDR3 sequences, with 50% to 75% seen just once and about 13% held by the top ten. These TCRs are of unknown antigen specificity. Treatment in this sample: roughly 11-day PBMC culture with coronavirus spike peptide pools or control peptides (ViraFEST assay). The sequenced sample consisted of CD4+ T cells from blood, cultured in vitro. These receptors were obtained from a human donor who had recovered from COVID-19.

The rearrangement joins TRBV6-1 to TRBJ2-3; D is possibly TRBD1 or TRBD2 (5 bases each). This CDR3 region has 13 residues. V gave up 2 bases and J gave up 5 bases, with 8 bases separating them. Germline V lookup: CDR1 MNHNS, CDR2 SASEGT. The CDR3 coding sequence is TGTGCCAGCAGTGAACGGGGCGGAGATACGCAGTATTTT. This codes for CASSERGGDTQYF.

In this sample, this clonotype turned up a few times. The chain employs TRBV20-1 and TRBJ1-5, with no clear D. This CDR3 is built from 15 residues. CDR1 DFQATT and CDR2 SNEGSKA come from the germline V gene (reference sequence). Trimming shortened V by 3 bases and J by 0 bases, and 12 bases separated the two germline ends. The DNA of the CDR3 is TGCAGTGCTAGCAAAGGTGGTTATAGCAATCAGCCCCAGCATTTT. Residues: CSASKGGYSNQPQHF.

This clonotype was seen a single time. This chain connects TRBV7-2 to TRBJ2-5; 8 bases map to TRBD2. The V segment lost 3 bases and the J segment 5 bases; nucleotides outside the gene matches: 5. The CDR3 sequence is 14 residues long. Germline V lookup: CDR1 SGHTA, CDR2 FQGNSA. This CDR3 is CASSFREGRETQYF. CDR3 DNA sequence: TGTGCCAGCAGCTTCCGGGAGGGCCGGGAGACCCAGTACTTC.

This clonotype was observed a handful of times. The rearrangement uses TRBV7-3 and TRBJ1-1; no clear D. CDR1 and CDR2 from the germline V gene are SGHTA and FQGTGA. The germline V and J ends were trimmed by 2 bases and 1 base, with 5 bases remaining between them. The CDR3 covers 13 residues. The CDR3 region is CASSLFKNTEAFF. In nucleotides, the CDR3 is TGTGCCAGCAGCTTATTCAAGAACACTGAAGCTTTCTTT.

The rearrangement links TRBV5-4 to TRBJ1-2, with D uncertain. The CDR3 has 12 amino acids. CDR1 is SGHNT and CDR2 is YYREEE in the germline V gene (reference sequence). V lost 3 bases, J lost 4 bases, and 7 bases lay in between. The CDR3 loop is CASSSESYGYTF. The CDR3, as DNA: TGTGCCAGCAGCTCAGAGTCCTATGGCTACACCTTC.

This clonotype appeared a single time. The rearrangement links TRBV20-1 to TRBJ2-7; tentatively, D is TRBD1 (6 bases). V was trimmed by 5 bases and J by 7 bases, leaving 15 bases between them. Per the germline V gene, CDR1 is DFQATT and CDR2 is SNEGSKA (reference sequence). The CDR3 is made up of 12 amino acids. CDR3: CSAARQVLEQYF. CDR3 DNA sequence: TGCAGTGCTGCGCGACAGGTTTTGGAGCAGTACTTC.

This chain connects TRBV6-5 to TRBJ1-3; tentative D call: TRBD1 (5 bases). The germline V gene encodes CDR1 MNHEY and CDR2 SVGAGI. This CDR3 has 15 residues. V was pared by 2 bases and J by 3 bases, with 11 bases between. In nucleotides, the CDR3 is TGTGCCAGCAGTTACCCCGGGACGGGTGGAAACACCATATATTTT. Amino acids: CASSYPGTGGNTIYF.